The TCR beta chain under discussion was sequenced for a study of Ad26.COV2.S vaccination and SARS-CoV-2 variants. Points from the study as a whole: People given the vaccine had a wider spike-specific TCR breadth than placebo recipients did.

The table came from immunoSEQ multiplex PCR; TCRdb's copy has only in-frame clones and leaves some out. The data contain a few hundred thousand clones, around 85% of them singletons. Treatment of the sample: about 20 received Ad26.COV2.S at low or high dose, single or two shots; roughly 5 received placebo; per-sample allocation not given. Following the first vaccine or placebo injection, samples were taken on day 63. As concerns this clone: Its target is unknown.

Germline V CDR1 and CDR2: LGHNA, YSLEER. The CDR3 is 14 amino acids. Trimming removed 0 bases at V and 6 bases at J, with 11 bases between. Sequencing used peripheral blood, obtained in a trial of Ad26.COV2.S vaccine versus placebo. The rearrangement uses TRBV4-3 and TRBJ1-2; D is undetermined. This receptor was identified in a person aged 18-60 years who received the Ad26.COV2.S COVID-19 vaccine or a placebo. In nucleotides, the CDR3 is TGCGCCAGCAGCCAAGATCGTCATAAAGATGGCTACACCTTC. Translated: CASSQDRHKDGYTF.